A selection of T cell receptor beta chains follows, all from one sample in a study of blood T cell repertoires in COVID-19. The method was immunoSEQ multiplex PCR; TCRdb's version includes in-frame clones alone and lacks a portion of them. The data hold around 180,000 clones, with about 82% observed a single time. The specimen was PBMCs or T cells enriched from blood (not recorded which). These receptors came from a woman in her 30s who had recovered from COVID-19. CDR3s include the opening cysteine and the closing phenylalanine or tryptophan. D genes are given only for firm matches. For some rows the clone size is stated as once, few or many, or as a class when expanded; others skip it.

v_gene	d_gene	j_gene	abundance	CDR3nt	CDR3aa
TRBV7-9	TRBD2	TRBJ2-1	-	TGTGCCAGCAGCTTAGGGGTTAGCGGGAGGGCCCGATTTGTTAATGAGCAGTTCTTC	CASSLGVSGRARFVNEQFF
TRBV4-1	-	TRBJ1-2	-	TGCGCCAGCAGCCCTGGGGGCATAGGAAGGGGCTACACCTTC	CASSPGGIGRGYTF
TRBV18	-	TRBJ1-1	-	TGTGCCAGCTCACCAGAACAGGGAGGGACTGAAGCTTTCTTT	CASSPEQGGTEAFF
TRBV7-2	-	TRBJ1-2	-	TGTGCCAGCAGCCTAGGTTTGGGCGATAGGATAAGTCCCGACTATGGCTACACCTTC	CASSLGLGDRISPDYGYTF
TRBV30	TRBD1	TRBJ2-5	-	TGTGCCTGGAGCGCAGGGGGCGCGGCCCAGTACTTC	CAWSAGGAAQYF
TRBV4-2	TRBD2	TRBJ2-1	-	TGTGCCAGCAGCCAAGGGTGGCGGGAGGATGGCTACAATGAGCAGTTCTTC	CASSQGWREDGYNEQFF
TRBV27	-	TRBJ2-2	once	TGTGCCAGCAGGCCCACGGGGGTCCCGGCTCGGACCGGGGAGCTGTTTTTT	CASRPTGVPARTGELFF
TRBV2	-	TRBJ2-2	-	TGTGCCAGCAGGCAGGAGGGTGACACCGGGGAGCTGTTTTTT	CASRQEGDTGELFF
TRBV7-2	-	TRBJ2-1	-	TGTGCCAGCAGCGTATGGGGGCTAGCCTCCTACAATGAGCAGTTCTTC	CASSVWGLASYNEQFF
TRBV27	-	TRBJ1-5	-	TGTGCCAGCACCTGGACAGTAAATCAGCCCCAGCATTTT	CASTWTVNQPQHF
TRBV7-9	TRBD1	TRBJ1-2	-	TGTGCCAGCAGATCCGGGACAGGTGTTGACTACTATGGCTACACCTTC	CASRSGTGVDYYGYTF
TRBV2	TRBD1	TRBJ1-1	-	TGTGCCAGCAGAGGCTACCAGGGGGCGAACACTGAAGCTTTCTTT	CASRGYQGANTEAFF
TRBV24-1	-	TRBJ1-5	-	TGTGCCACCAGTGATTTTCGGGGGAATCAGCCCCAGCATTTT	CATSDFRGNQPQHF
TRBV5-6	-	TRBJ1-6	few	TGTGCCAGCAGCTCGTCATGGGCCGGCTATAATTCACCCCTCCACTTT	CASSSSWAGYNSPLHF
TRBV5-4	TRBD1	TRBJ1-5	once	TGTGCCAGCAGCTTGGGCGGACAGGGGGGACCAAATCAGCCCCAGCATTTT	CASSLGGQGGPNQPQHF
TRBV3-1/TRBV3-2	-	TRBJ1-4	-	TGTGCCAGCAGCCGACAGTCCGATAATGAAAAACTGTTTTTT	CASSRQSDNEKLFF
TRBV19	-	TRBJ2-2	few	TGTGCCAGTAGTATAGCGGTGCGGCAGGGGGGCGGCACCGGGGAGCTGTTTTTT	CASSIAVRQGGGTGELFF
TRBV6-4	TRBD2	TRBJ2-3	-	TGTGCCAGCAGTGACTCTGCGGGAGCCACAGATACGCAGTATTTT	CASSDSAGATDTQYF